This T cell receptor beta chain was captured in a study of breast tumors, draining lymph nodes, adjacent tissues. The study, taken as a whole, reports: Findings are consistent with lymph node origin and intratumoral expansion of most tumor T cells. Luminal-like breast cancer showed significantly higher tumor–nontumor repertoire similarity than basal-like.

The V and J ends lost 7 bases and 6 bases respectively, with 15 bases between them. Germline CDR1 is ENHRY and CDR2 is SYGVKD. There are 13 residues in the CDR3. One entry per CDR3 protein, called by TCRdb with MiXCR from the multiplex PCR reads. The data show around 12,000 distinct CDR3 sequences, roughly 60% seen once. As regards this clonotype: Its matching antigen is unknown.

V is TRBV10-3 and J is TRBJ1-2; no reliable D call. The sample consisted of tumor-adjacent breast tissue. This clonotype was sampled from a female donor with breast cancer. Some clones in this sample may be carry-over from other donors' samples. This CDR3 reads CAITFAERDGYTF. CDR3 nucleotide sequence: TGTGCCATCACCTTCGCAGAGAGGGATGGCTACACCTTC.